These T cell receptor beta chains were read from a single sample in a study of T cell responses to AZD1222 COVID-19 vaccine. Method: immunoSEQ multiplex PCR; TCRdb's copy keeps in-frame clones and lacks some. The table has about 64,000 clones, about 90% seen once; the top ten hold roughly 6%. The specimen comprised peripheral blood, sampled 28 days after the second dose of the MenACWY control vaccine. Receptors were obtained from an adult who received the MenACWY meningococcal vaccine as a control. The CDR3 runs from the conserved cysteine through the conserved F or W. Each record gives: V gene, D gene, clone size, CDR3 length, J gene, CDR3 protein, CDR3 DNA. The D gene is left open where the match is weak. Size values are once, few and many counts, or a class for expanded clones, and some rows have none.

TRBV7-9	-	-	13	TRBJ1-1	CASSKGPNTEAFF	TGTGCCAGCAGCAAGGGCCCTAACACTGAAGCTTTCTTT
TRBV27	TRBD2	-	14	TRBJ2-7	CASSPSGRAYEQYF	TGTGCCAGCAGTCCCAGCGGGAGGGCGTACGAGCAGTACTTC
TRBV7-2	-	-	16	TRBJ2-4	CASSPRGRGGKNIQYF	TGTGCCAGCAGCCCCCGGGGTCGGGGTGGCAAAAACATTCAGTACTTC
TRBV2	TRBD1	-	13	TRBJ1-4	CASKRGPDEKLFF	TGTGCCAGCAAGAGGGGGCCGGATGAAAAACTGTTTTTT
TRBV19	TRBD1	-	14	TRBJ1-4	CASTPGQLNEKLFF	TGTGCCAGTACCCCGGGACAGTTGAATGAAAAACTGTTTTTT
TRBV11-3	-	-	14	TRBJ2-3	CASSLGGVTDTQYF	TGTGCCAGCAGCTTGGGCGGGGTCACAGATACGCAGTATTTT
TRBV5-1	-	-	14	TRBJ2-7	CASSLAGPSYEQYF	TGCGCCAGCAGCTTGGCGGGGCCCTCCTACGAGCAGTACTTC
TRBV3-1/TRBV3-2	-	once	13	TRBJ2-1	CASSLREYNEQFF	TGTGCCAGCAGCCTCAGGGAATACAATGAGCAGTTCTTC
TRBV20-1	-	-	20	TRBJ2-1	CSASVFEGDTERQFLNEQFF	TGCAGTGCTAGTGTCTTTGAAGGGGACACGGAAAGACAGTTCCTCAATGAGCAGTTCTTC
TRBV19	TRBD1	-	17	TRBJ1-4	CASSFNGQGDGNEKLFF	TGTGCCAGTAGTTTCAACGGACAGGGGGACGGTAATGAAAAACTGTTTTTT
TRBV28	TRBD2	once	16	TRBJ2-7	CASSYPLAGATGEQYF	TGTGCCAGCAGTTACCCTTTAGCGGGAGCCACCGGCGAGCAGTACTTC
TRBV6-5	-	-	16	TRBJ2-5	CASSYSIRGGQGTQYF	TGTGCCAGCAGTTACTCGATAAGGGGGGGCCAGGGGACCCAGTACTTC
TRBV28	-	few	14	TRBJ2-2	CASRRPDTGGELFF	TGTGCCAGCAGAAGGCCCGACACAGGGGGGGAGCTGTTTTTT
TRBV19	-	-	13	TRBJ1-1	CASSIKGDTEAFF	TGTGCCAGTAGTATAAAAGGGGACACTGAAGCTTTCTTT
TRBV27	TRBD2	-	15	TRBJ2-2	CASSYGRARAGELFF	TGTGCCAGCAGTTACGGGAGGGCCAGAGCCGGGGAGCTGTTTTTT
TRBV19	-	-	13	TRBJ2-7	CATTSGPPYEQYF	TGTGCCACGACCTCCGGGCCTCCCTACGAGCAGTACTTC
TRBV19	-	-	14	TRBJ1-5	CASTMRAGNQPQHF	TGTGCCAGTACGATGAGGGCGGGAAATCAGCCCCAGCATTTT
TRBV10-1	-	-	13	TRBJ2-3	CASSEVGADTQYF	TGCGCCAGCAGTGAAGTCGGGGCAGATACGCAGTATTTT
TRBV18	TRBD2	-	15	TRBJ2-1	CASSPGAGGLVEQFF	TGTGCCAGCTCACCCGGGGCGGGAGGGCTTGTTGAGCAGTTCTTC
TRBV4-3	-	once	15	TRBJ2-4	CASSQDRGIRYIQYF	TGCGCCAGCAGCCAAGATCGAGGGATCAGGTACATTCAGTACTTC
TRBV2	TRBD1	-	15	TRBJ1-5	CASKRDRVGNQPQHF	TGTGCCAGCAAGCGAGACAGGGTAGGGAATCAGCCCCAGCATTTT
TRBV28	TRBD2	-	15	TRBJ2-1	CASSFPLAGGFEQFF	TGTGCCAGCAGTTTCCCCCTAGCGGGAGGATTTGAGCAGTTCTTC
TRBV9	-	-	13	TRBJ2-2	CASSETAPGELFF	TGTGCCAGCAGCGAGACTGCGCCCGGGGAGCTGTTTTTT
TRBV18	-	-	14	TRBJ2-5	CASSDQGHQETQYF	TGTGCCAGCTCCGACCAGGGACATCAAGAGACCCAGTACTTC
TRBV18	-	-	11	TRBJ2-7	CASSPGYEQYF	TGTGCCAGCTCACCAGGGTACGAGCAGTACTTC
TRBV5-1	-	-	13	TRBJ2-7	CASSLGVSYEQYF	TGCGCCAGCAGCTTGGGGGTCAGCTACGAGCAGTACTTC
TRBV3-1/TRBV3-2	TRBD1	-	16	TRBJ1-5	CASSQGTGASGQPQHF	TGTGCCAGCAGCCAAGGCACAGGGGCGTCAGGTCAGCCCCAGCATTTT
TRBV6-5	-	-	15	TRBJ2-1	CASARGDSKGDEQFF	TGTGCCAGCGCCAGGGGGGACTCCAAAGGGGATGAGCAGTTCTTC
TRBV7-8	-	-	16	TRBJ1-3	CASSPPGGSSGNTIYF	TGTGCCAGCAGCCCGCCGGGGGGATCCTCTGGAAACACCATATATTTT
TRBV3-1/TRBV3-2	TRBD1	-	14	TRBJ2-7	CASSLGQGAYEQYF	TGTGCCAGCAGCCTAGGACAGGGGGCCTACGAGCAGTACTTC
TRBV9	-	-	15	TRBJ1-1	CASTPQVGQLIEAFF	TGTGCCAGCACCCCCCAAGTGGGACAATTAATTGAAGCTTTCTTT